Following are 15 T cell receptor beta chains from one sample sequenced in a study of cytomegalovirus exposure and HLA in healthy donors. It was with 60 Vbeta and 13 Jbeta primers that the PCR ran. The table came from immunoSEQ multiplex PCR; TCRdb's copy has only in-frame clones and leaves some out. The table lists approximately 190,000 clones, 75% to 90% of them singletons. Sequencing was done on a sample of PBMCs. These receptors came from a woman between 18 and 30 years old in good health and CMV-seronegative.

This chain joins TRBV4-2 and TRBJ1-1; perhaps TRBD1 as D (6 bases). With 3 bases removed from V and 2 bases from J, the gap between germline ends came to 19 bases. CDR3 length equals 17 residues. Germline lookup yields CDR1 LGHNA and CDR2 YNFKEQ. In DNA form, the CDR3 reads TGTGCCAGCAGCCAGGAACTATTGGACAGTTCAAACACTGAAGCTTTCTTT. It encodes CASSQELLDSSNTEAFF.

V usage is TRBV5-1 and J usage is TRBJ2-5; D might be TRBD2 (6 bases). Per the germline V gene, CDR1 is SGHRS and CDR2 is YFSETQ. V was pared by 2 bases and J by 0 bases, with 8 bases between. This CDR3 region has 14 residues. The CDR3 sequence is CASSFGGYQETQYF. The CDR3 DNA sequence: TGCGCCAGCAGCTTTGGGGGGTACCAAGAGACCCAGTACTTC.

CDR3 sequence: CASSRQRTSTDTQYF. The CDR3 DNA reads as TGTGCCAGCAGCAGACAGAGAACTAGCACAGATACGCAGTATTTT. The chain has TRBV6-5 and TRBJ2-3, with a tentative D call TRBD1 (5 bases). Trimming took 6 bases from V and 0 from J, leaving 13 bases between them. This CDR3 has 15 residues. Germline V gene lookup returns CDR1 MNHEY and CDR2 SVGAGI.

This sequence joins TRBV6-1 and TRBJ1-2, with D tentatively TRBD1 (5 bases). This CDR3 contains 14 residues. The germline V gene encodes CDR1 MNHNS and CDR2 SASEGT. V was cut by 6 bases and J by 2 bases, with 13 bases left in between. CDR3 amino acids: CASSLSGGNYGYTF. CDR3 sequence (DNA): TGTGCCAGCAGCCTTTCTGGGGGGAACTATGGCTACACCTTC.

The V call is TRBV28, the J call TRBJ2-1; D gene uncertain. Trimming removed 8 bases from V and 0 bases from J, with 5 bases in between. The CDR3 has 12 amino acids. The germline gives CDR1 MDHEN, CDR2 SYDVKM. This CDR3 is CASESSYNEQFF. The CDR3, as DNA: TGTGCCAGCGAGAGCTCCTACAATGAGCAGTTCTTC.

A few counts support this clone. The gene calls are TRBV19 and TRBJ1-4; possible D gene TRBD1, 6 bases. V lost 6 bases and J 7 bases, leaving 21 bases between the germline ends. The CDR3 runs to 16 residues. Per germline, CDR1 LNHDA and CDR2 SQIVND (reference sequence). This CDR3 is CASSPRGGRAAEKLFF. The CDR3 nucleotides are TGTGCCAGTAGCCCTCGGGGGGGCAGGGCGGCTGAAAAACTGTTTTTT.

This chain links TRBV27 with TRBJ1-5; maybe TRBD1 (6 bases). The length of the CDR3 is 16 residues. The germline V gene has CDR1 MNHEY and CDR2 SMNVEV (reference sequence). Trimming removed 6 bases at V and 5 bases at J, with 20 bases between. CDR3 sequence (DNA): TGTGCCAGCAGCTCAAGACAGGAATCATTTGATCAGCCCCAGCATTTT. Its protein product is CASSSRQESFDQPQHF.

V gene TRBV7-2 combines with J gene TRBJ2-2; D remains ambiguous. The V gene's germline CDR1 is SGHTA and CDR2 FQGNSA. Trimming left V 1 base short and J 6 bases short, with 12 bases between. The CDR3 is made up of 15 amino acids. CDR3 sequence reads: CASSLVPVESGELFF. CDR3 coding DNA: TGTGCCAGCAGCTTAGTTCCAGTGGAGTCCGGGGAGCTGTTTTTT.

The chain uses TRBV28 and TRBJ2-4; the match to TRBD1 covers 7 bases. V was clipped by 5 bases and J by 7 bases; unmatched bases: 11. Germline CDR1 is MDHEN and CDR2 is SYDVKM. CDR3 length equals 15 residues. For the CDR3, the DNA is TGTGCCAGCAGTCCCCCGGTCAGGGGGATGAACATTCAGTACTTC. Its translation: CASSPPVRGMNIQYF.

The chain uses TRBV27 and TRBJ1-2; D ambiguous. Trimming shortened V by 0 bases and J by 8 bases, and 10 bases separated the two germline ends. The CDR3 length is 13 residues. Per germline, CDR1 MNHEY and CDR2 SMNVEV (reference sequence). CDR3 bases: TGTGCCAGCAGTTTATCCAGTGAGGGAGGCTACACCTTC. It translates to CASSLSSEGGYTF.

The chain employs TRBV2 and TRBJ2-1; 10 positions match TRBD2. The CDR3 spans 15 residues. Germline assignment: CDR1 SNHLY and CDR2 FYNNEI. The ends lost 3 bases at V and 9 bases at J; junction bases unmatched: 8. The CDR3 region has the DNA TGTGCCAGCAGTGAGGGAGCGGGAGGGCCGGGTGAGCAGTTCTTC. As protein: CASSEGAGGPGEQFF.

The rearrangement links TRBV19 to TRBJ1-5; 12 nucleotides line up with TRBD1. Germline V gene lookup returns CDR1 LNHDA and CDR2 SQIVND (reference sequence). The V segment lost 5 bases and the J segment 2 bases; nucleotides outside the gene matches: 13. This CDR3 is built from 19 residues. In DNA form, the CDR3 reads TGTGCCAGTAGTCCCCAGGGGACAGGGGGCGGAAAGGGCAATCAGCCCCAGCATTTT. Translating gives CASSPQGTGGGKGNQPQHF. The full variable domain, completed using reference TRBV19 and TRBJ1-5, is DGGITQSPKYLFRKEGQNVTLSCEQNLNHDAMYWYRQDPGQGLRLIYYSQIVNDFQKGDIAEGYSVSREKKESFPLTVTSAQKNPTAFYLCASSPQGTGGGKGNQPQHFGDGTRLSIL.

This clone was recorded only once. CDR3 sequence (DNA): TGTGCCAGTAGTATAGGACAGGGGAGTGACGAGCAGTACTTC. This sequence encodes CASSIGQGSDEQYF. V usage is TRBV19 and J usage is TRBJ2-7; 8 nucleotides agree with TRBD1. CDR1 and CDR2 (germline): LNHDA, SQIVND (reference sequence). CDR3 length equals 14 residues. V shed 1 base, J shed 5 bases, and the junction held 4 bases outside the gene matches.

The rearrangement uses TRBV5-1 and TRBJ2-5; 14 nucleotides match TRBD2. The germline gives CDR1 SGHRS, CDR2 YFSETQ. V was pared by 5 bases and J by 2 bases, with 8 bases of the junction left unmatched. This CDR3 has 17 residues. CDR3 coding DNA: TGCGCCAGCAGATCGGGACTAGCGGGGGCCATACAAGAGACCCAGTACTTC. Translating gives CASRSGLAGAIQETQYF.

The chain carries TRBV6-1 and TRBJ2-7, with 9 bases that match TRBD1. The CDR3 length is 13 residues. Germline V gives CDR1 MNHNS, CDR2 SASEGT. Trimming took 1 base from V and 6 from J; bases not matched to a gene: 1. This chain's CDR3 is CASSEVDRGEQYF. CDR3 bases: TGTGCCAGCAGTGAAGTGGACAGGGGCGAGCAGTACTTC.